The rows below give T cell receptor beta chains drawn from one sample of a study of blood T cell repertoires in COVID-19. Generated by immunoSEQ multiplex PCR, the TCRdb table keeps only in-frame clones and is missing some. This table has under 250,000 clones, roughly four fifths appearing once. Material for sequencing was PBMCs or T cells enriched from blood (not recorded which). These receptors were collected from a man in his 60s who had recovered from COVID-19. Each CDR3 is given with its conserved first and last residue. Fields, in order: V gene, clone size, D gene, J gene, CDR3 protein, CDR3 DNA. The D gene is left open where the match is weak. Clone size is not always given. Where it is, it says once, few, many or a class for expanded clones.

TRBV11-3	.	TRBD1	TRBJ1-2	CASSPVPGQGAGYTF	TGTGCCAGCAGCCCTGTGCCGGGACAGGGGGCTGGCTACACCTTC
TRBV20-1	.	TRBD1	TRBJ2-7	CSASKLAGGNYEQYF	TGCAGTGCTAGTAAGCTTGCAGGGGGCAACTACGAGCAGTACTTC
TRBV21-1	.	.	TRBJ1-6	CASSTTGGGNSPLHF	TGTGCCAGCAGCACGACAGGGGGTGGGAATTCACCCCTCCACTTT
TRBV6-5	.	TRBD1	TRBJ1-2	CASSADRGGGYTF	TGTGCCAGCAGCGCCGACAGGGGTGGTGGCTACACCTTC
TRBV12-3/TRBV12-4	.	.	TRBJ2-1	CASSPSEDNEQFF	TGTGCCAGCAGCCCAAGCGAGGACAATGAGCAGTTCTTC
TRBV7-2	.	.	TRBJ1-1	CASSPWAGRNTEAFF	TGTGCCAGCAGCCCCTGGGCGGGGAGGAACACTGAAGCTTTCTTT
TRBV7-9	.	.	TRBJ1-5	CASSLTGNQPQHF	TGTGCCAGCAGCCTTACAGGGAATCAGCCCCAGCATTTT
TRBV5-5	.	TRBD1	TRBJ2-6	CASSLRDRGPGGAGANVLTF	TGTGCCAGCAGCCTCCGGGACAGGGGGCCCGGGGGCGCTGGGGCCAACGTCCTGACTTTC
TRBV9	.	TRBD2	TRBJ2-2	CASSDRLAGYNTGELFF	TGTGCCAGCAGCGACCGACTAGCGGGCTATAACACCGGGGAGCTGTTTTTT
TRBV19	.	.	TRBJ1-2	CASSIDLDSYGYTF	TGTGCCAGTAGTATAGATCTGGACAGTTATGGCTACACCTTC
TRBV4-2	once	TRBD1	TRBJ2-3	CASSVRDRGADTQYF	TGTGCCAGCAGCGTCCGGGACAGGGGTGCAGATACGCAGTATTTT
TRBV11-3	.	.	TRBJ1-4	CASSPPVGGEKLFF	TGTGCCAGCAGCCCCCCGGTTGGAGGTGAAAAACTGTTTTTT
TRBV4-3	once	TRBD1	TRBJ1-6	CASSQEGPGQNSPLHF	TGCGCCAGCAGCCAAGAGGGGCCGGGACAGAATTCACCCCTCCACTTT
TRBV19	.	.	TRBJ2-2	CASSMVTDYTGELFF	TGTGCCAGTAGTATGGTGACAGACTACACCGGGGAGCTGTTTTTT
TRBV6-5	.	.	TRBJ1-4	CASSPTREKLFF	TGTGCCAGCAGTCCGACTCGGGAAAAACTGTTTTTT
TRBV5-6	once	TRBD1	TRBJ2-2	CASSLVGGRDTGELFF	TGTGCCAGCAGCTTGGTAGGGGGCCGGGACACCGGGGAGCTGTTTTTT
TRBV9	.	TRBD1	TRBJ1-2	CATSQGARDYGYTF	TGTGCCACATCACAGGGGGCGCGGGACTATGGCTACACCTTC
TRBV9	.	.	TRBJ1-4	CASSKGGSGNEKLFF	TGTGCCAGCAGCAAGGGAGGGTCCGGGAATGAAAAACTGTTTTTT
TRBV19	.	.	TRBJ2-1	CASRWGHEQFF	TGTGCCAGTAGGTGGGGCCATGAGCAGTTCTTC
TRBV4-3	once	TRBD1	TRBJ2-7	CASSREDRGPVEQYF	TGCGCCAGCAGCCGAGAGGACAGGGGGCCTGTCGAGCAGTACTTC
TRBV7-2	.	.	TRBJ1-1	CASSLMSTEAFF	TGTGCCAGCAGCTTAATGAGCACTGAAGCTTTCTTT
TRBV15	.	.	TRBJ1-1	CATSRGVNTEAFF	TGTGCCACCAGCAGAGGAGTGAACACTGAAGCTTTCTTT
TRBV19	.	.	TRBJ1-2	CASSMSRGRRGYTF	TGTGCCAGTAGTATGTCCAGGGGTCGCCGGGGCTACACCTTC
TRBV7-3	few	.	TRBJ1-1	CASSLTGGNTEAFF	TGTGCCAGCAGCTTAACGGGAGGGAACACTGAAGCTTTCTTT
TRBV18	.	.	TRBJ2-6	CASSPQPGHNSGANVLTF	TGTGCCAGCTCACCGCAACCGGGACACAACTCTGGGGCCAACGTCCTGACTTTC
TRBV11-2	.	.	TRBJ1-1	CASRMTGQGNTEAFF	TGTGCCAGCAGGATGACAGGCCAAGGGAACACTGAAGCTTTCTTT
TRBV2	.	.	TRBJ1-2	CASRWEGVYGYTF	TGTGCCAGCAGGTGGGAGGGGGTCTATGGCTACACCTTC
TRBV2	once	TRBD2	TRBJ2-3	CASSELAGGASTDTQYF	TGTGCCAGCAGTGAGTTAGCGGGGGGTGCTAGCACAGATACGCAGTATTTT
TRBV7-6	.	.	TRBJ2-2	CASSEQGPTGELFF	TGTGCCAGCAGCGAACAGGGACCCACCGGGGAGCTGTTTTTT
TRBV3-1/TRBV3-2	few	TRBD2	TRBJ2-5	CASSRLAGGETQYF	TGTGCCAGCAGCCGACTAGCGGGGGGTGAGACCCAGTACTTC
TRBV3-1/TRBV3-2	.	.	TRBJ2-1	CASVRKGGNEQFF	TGTGCCAGCGTCAGGAAAGGTGGGAATGAGCAGTTCTTC
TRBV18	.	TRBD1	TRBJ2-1	CASSPRGTGGNEQFF	TGTGCCAGCTCACCACGGGGGACAGGGGGCAATGAGCAGTTCTTC
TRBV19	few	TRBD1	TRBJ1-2	CASRTGIDYGYTF	TGTGCCAGTCGGACAGGGATCGACTATGGCTACACCTTC
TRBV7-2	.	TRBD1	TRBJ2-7	CASSFSSTGAYEQYF	TGTGCCAGCAGCTTTTCCTCGACAGGGGCCTACGAGCAGTACTTC
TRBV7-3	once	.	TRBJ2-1	CASSVPGYEQFF	TGTGCCAGCAGCGTCCCCGGTTATGAGCAGTTCTTC
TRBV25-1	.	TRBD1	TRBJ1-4	CASSRTGGNEKLFF	TGTGCCAGCAGTAGGACAGGGGGTAATGAAAAACTGTTTTTT
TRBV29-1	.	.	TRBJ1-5	CSVRQQNQPQHF	TGCAGCGTGCGACAGCAAAATCAGCCCCAGCATTTT
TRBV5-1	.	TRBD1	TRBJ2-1	CASSFTGVSSYNEQFF	TGCGCCAGCAGCTTCACAGGGGTGAGCTCCTACAATGAGCAGTTCTTC
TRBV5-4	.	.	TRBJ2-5	CASSLRWQAETQYF	TGTGCCAGCAGCTTGCGCTGGCAGGCGGAGACCCAGTACTTC
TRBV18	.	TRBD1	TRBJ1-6	CASSPGTGGGGSPLHF	TGTGCCAGCTCACCAGGGACAGGGGGCGGAGGCTCACCCCTCCACTTT
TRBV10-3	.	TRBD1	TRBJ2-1	CAISTTGGINEQFF	TGTGCCATCAGTACGACAGGGGGCATCAATGAGCAGTTCTTC
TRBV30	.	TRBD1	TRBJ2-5	CAWSPGQGAGETQYF	TGTGCCTGGAGTCCGGGACAGGGGGCTGGGGAGACCCAGTACTTC
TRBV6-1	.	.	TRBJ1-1	CASSEITGTEAFF	TGTGCCAGCAGTGAAATTACGGGAACTGAAGCTTTCTTT
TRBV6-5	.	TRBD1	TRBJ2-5	CASSYSRGQETQYF	TGTGCCAGCAGTTACTCCAGGGGGCAAGAGACCCAGTACTTC
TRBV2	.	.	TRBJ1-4	CASKAGPGEKLFF	TGTGCCAGCAAGGCGGGGCCTGGGGAAAAACTGTTTTTT
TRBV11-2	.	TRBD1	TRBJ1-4	CASSPGTGAVNEKLFF	TGTGCCAGCAGCCCCGGGACAGGGGCCGTTAATGAAAAACTGTTTTTT
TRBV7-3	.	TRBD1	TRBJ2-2	CASSPGQGATNTGELFF	TGTGCCAGCAGCCCCGGACAGGGGGCCACGAACACCGGGGAGCTGTTTTTT
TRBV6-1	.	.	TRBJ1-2	CASSERNYGYTF	TGTGCCAGCAGTGAGCGTAACTATGGCTACACCTTC
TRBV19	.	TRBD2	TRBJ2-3	CASSILAASTDTQYF	TGTGCCAGTAGTATTCTAGCGGCTAGCACAGATACGCAGTATTTT
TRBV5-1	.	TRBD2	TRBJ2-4	CASSDGGATAKNIQYF	TGCGCCTCTTCGGACGGGGGGGCCACGGCCAAAAACATTCAGTACTTC
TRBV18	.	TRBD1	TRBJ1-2	CASSPPRGQGEPFYGYTF	TGTGCCAGCTCACCACCCCGGGGACAGGGGGAGCCTTTCTATGGCTACACCTTC